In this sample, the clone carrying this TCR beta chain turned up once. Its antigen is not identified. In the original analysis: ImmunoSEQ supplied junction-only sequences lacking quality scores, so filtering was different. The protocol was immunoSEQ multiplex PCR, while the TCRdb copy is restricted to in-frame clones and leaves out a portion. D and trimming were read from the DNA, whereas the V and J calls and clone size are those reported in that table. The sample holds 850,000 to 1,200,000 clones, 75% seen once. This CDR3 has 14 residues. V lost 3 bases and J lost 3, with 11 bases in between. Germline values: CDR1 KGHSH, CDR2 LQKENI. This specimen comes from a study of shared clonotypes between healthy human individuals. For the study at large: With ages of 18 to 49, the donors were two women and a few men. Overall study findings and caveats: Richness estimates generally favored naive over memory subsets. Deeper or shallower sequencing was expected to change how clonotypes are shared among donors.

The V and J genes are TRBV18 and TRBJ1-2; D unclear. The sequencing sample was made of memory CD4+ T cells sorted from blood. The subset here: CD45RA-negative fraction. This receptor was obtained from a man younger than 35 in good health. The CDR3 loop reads CASSPREGHYGYTF. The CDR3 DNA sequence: TGTGCCAGCTCACCTAGGGAGGGTCACTATGGCTACACCTTC.